One and the same sample provided the 25 T cell receptor beta chains below, sequenced in a study of multiple sclerosis patients with progressive multifocal leukoencephalopathy. Method: immunoSEQ multiplex PCR; TCRdb's copy keeps in-frame clones and lacks some. The sample has about 30,000 clones, approximately 89% seen once; the top ten hold around 12%. Time point noted: time of PML onset. Sequencing used PBMCs, obtained from a patient treated with natalizumab. Receptor source: a woman aged 25 to 45 with progressive multifocal leukoencephalopathy.

Here the CDR3 DNA reads TGTGCCTGGAGTGCCGTGGGAAACATTCAGTACTTC. Translation: CAWSAVGNIQYF. The rearrangement links TRBV30 to TRBJ2-4; unclear D gene. The CDR3 loop spans 12 amino acids. Per germline, CDR1 GTSNPN and CDR2 SVGIG (reference sequence). The V and J ends lost 1 base and 6 bases respectively, with 7 bases between them. The whole variable domain, filled in from reference TRBV30 and TRBJ2-4, reads SQTIHQWPATLVQPVGSPLSLECTVEGTSNPNLYWYRQAAGRGLQLLFYSVGIGQISSEVPQNLSASRPQDRQFILSSKKLLLSDSGFYLCAWSAVGNIQYFGAGTRLSVL.

V and J are TRBV2 and TRBJ2-7; D perhaps matches TRBD2 (5 bases). Deletions cut 6 bases from V and 2 bases from J, with 17 bases between. Per the germline V gene, CDR1 is SNHLY and CDR2 is FYNNEI. The CDR3 length is 15 residues. The CDR3 here is CASRDLVGGPYEQYF. In DNA form, the CDR3 reads TGTGCCAGCAGGGACTTGGTGGGCGGCCCCTACGAGCAGTACTTC.

The rearrangement links TRBV4-1 to TRBJ2-3; 9 bases match TRBD2. Germline trimming cut 1 base from V and 3 bases from J; bases unmatched to any gene: 8. This CDR3 spans 17 amino acids. Germline V gene lookup returns CDR1 MGHRA and CDR2 YSYEKL. CDR3 sequence: CASSQGGAGGGTDTQYF. The DNA for the CDR3 is TGCGCCAGCAGCCAAGGGGGAGCGGGGGGAGGGACAGATACGCAGTATTTT.

The V gene is TRBV10-3, the J gene TRBJ1-1, with TRBD1 matching 7 bases. The V and J ends lost 3 bases and 4 bases, in that order; junction bases with no gene match: 8. Germline V gene data show CDR1 as ENHRY and CDR2 as SYGVKD. The CDR3 has 15 amino acids. As DNA, the CDR3 is TGTGCCATCAGTGACAGCAGGGGGGGAGGCACTGAAGCTTTCTTT. This translates into CAISDSRGGGTEAFF.

V and J are TRBV18 and TRBJ2-7; D remains unclear. Between the trimmed V and J ends, which lost 1 base and 4 bases, there was a span of 14 bases. This CDR3 is 15 amino acids long. Germline V gives CDR1 KGHSH, CDR2 LQKENI. The CDR3 is CASSPHNLGGYEQYF. DNA of the CDR3: TGTGCCAGCTCACCACACAACCTCGGCGGATACGAGCAGTACTTC.

This rearrangement joins TRBV7-9 to TRBJ1-5; no firm D call. The V end lost 4 bases, the J end lost 3 bases, and 13 bases lay between the germline ends. The germline V gene has CDR1 SEHNR and CDR2 FQNEAQ (reference sequence). The CDR3 sequence is 15 residues long. CDR3 nucleotide sequence: TGTGCCAGCAGCTCGTCCCAGGATCCCAATCAGCCCCAGCATTTT. This codes for CASSSSQDPNQPQHF. The full variable domain, completed using reference TRBV7-9 and TRBJ1-5, is DTGVSQNPRHKITKRGQNVTFRCDPISEHNRLYWYRQTLGQGPEFLTYFQNEAQLEKSRLLSDRFSAERPKGSFSTLEIQRTEQGDSAMYLCASSSSQDPNQPQHFGDGTRLSIL.

This chain connects TRBV6-1 to TRBJ2-7; 8 bases are a match to TRBD2. The V and J ends lost 2 bases and 6 bases, in that order; junction bases with no gene match: 9. CDR1 is MNHNS and CDR2 is SASEGT in the germline V gene. This CDR3 spans 15 amino acids. The CDR3 spells CASSEFDGGEAEQYF. CDR3 DNA sequence: TGTGCCAGCAGTGAATTTGACGGGGGGGAGGCCGAGCAGTACTTC.

This clone was counted once. Here the CDR3 reads CASRVGLAGAFEQFF. The CDR3 DNA reads as TGCGCCAGCAGGGTTGGACTAGCGGGAGCGTTTGAGCAGTTCTTC. The chain recombines TRBV5-1 with TRBJ2-1; 13 positions agree with TRBD2. Trimming at V came to 5 bases and at J to 9 bases, leaving 8 bases not matched to a gene. CDR3 length: 15 amino acids. Germline CDR1 and CDR2: SGHRS and YFSETQ.

This chain uses TRBV6-6 with TRBJ2-3; 8 positions agree with TRBD2. In germline, CDR1 is MNHNY, CDR2 SVGAGI (reference sequence). This CDR3 has 14 amino acids. The J segment lost 3 bases and the V segment lost 7 bases, leaving 6 bases of the junction unmatched. CDR3 coding DNA: TGTGCCAGCATCGACAGCGGGAGTACAGATACGCAGTATTTT. Translation gives CASIDSGSTDTQYF.

This chain uses TRBV5-1 with TRBJ2-1; D may be TRBD2 (6 bases). In germline, CDR1 is SGHRS, CDR2 YFSETQ. V was trimmed by 2 bases and J by 8 bases, leaving 17 bases between them. The length of the CDR3 is 15 residues. The CDR3 spells CASSFGRLLVDEQFF. The CDR3 DNA sequence: TGCGCCAGCAGCTTTGGGAGGCTATTGGTCGATGAGCAGTTCTTC.

V and J are TRBV11-2 and TRBJ2-5, with D maybe TRBD1 (5 bases). The J call may be in error: the DNA end matches TRBJ2-7 better. Germline V lookup: CDR1 SGHAT, CDR2 FQNNGV. The CDR3 length is 14 residues. The CDR3 DNA sequence: TGTGCCAGCAGCTTAGGAGTGACAGTATACGAGCAGTACTTC. As protein: CASSLGVTVYEQYF.

The chain combines TRBV9 with TRBJ1-4; 8 bases map to TRBD1. The V and J ends lost 3 bases and 9 bases, in that order; junction bases with no gene match: 13. The length of the CDR3 is 16 residues. The germline gives CDR1 SGDLS, CDR2 YYNGEE. The CDR3 here is CASSGSDGQGFKKLFF. The CDR3 DNA reads TGTGCCAGCAGCGGGTCGGATGGACAGGGTTTTAAAAAACTGTTTTTT.

In this sample, this clone turned up a few times. The rearrangement uses TRBV7-2 and TRBJ2-7; 8 bases agree with TRBD2. The CDR3 has 14 amino acids. With 2 bases clipped from V and 4 bases from J, the junction kept 4 bases outside the gene matches. Per the germline V gene, CDR1 is SGHTA and CDR2 is FQGNSA. The CDR3, as DNA: TGTGCCAGCAGCTTAACGGGAGGGTTGTACGAGCAGTACTTC. Protein sequence: CASSLTGGLYEQYF.

The V and J genes are TRBV13 and TRBJ1-2; the match to TRBD1 covers 7 bases. This CDR3 contains 13 residues. CDR1 is PRHDT, CDR2 FYEKMQ, per germline (reference sequence). The ends lost 5 bases at V and 4 bases at J; junction bases unmatched: 4. CDR3 sequence (DNA): TGTGCCAGCAGCAGGGACAGCTTCTATGGCTACACCTTC. This gives the protein CASSRDSFYGYTF.

Only a few counts were recorded for this clone. The chain employs TRBV6-5 and TRBJ1-2; unclear D gene. Trimming shortened V by 0 bases and J by 4 bases, and 9 bases separated the two germline ends. Germline V CDR1 and CDR2: MNHEY, SVGAGI. The CDR3 loop spans 14 amino acids. CDR3: CASSYSDTVYGYTF. The CDR3 nucleotides read TGTGCCAGCAGTTACTCCGACACGGTCTATGGCTACACCTTC.

The CDR3 is CAISEPGGSSGANVLTF. CDR3 DNA: TGTGCCATCAGTGAGCCAGGGGGAAGCTCTGGGGCCAACGTCCTGACTTTC. The chain combines TRBV10-3 with TRBJ2-6; TRBD1 aligns across 7 bases. Germline-derived CDR1 and CDR2 are ENHRY and SYGVKD. The V segment lost 2 bases and the J segment 0 bases; nucleotides outside the gene matches: 4. The CDR3 sequence is 17 residues long.

This chain connects TRBV5-1 to TRBJ1-4; D is ambiguous. Trimming pared 2 bases from V and 7 bases from J, leaving 18 bases between. Germline V gene data show CDR1 as SGHRS and CDR2 as YFSETQ. There are 16 residues in the CDR3. Here the CDR3 reads CASSLQGMRSGEKLFF. As DNA, the CDR3 is TGCGCCAGCAGCTTACAAGGCATGAGGTCGGGTGAAAAACTGTTTTTT. Supplemented by reference TRBV5-1 and TRBJ1-4, the full variable domain reads KAGVTQTPRYLIKTRGQQVTLSCSPISGHRSVSWYQQTPGQGLQFLFEYFSETQRNKGNFPGRFSGRQFSNSRSEMNVSTLELGDSALYLCASSLQGMRSGEKLFFGSGTQLSVL.

The chain recombines TRBV5-1 with TRBJ1-1; D is ambiguous. The CDR3 covers 14 residues. V was pared by 3 bases and J by 4 bases, with 13 bases between. Germline V gene lookup returns CDR1 SGHRS and CDR2 YFSETQ. The CDR3 DNA sequence: TGCGCCAGCAGCTGGAGCGGTGGCGGCACTGAAGCTTTCTTT. Protein: CASSWSGGGTEAFF.

The chain employs TRBV2 and TRBJ1-6; perhaps TRBD1 as D (5 bases). This CDR3 comprises 13 residues. Deletions cut 11 bases from V and 5 bases from J, with 13 bases between. CDR1 is SNHLY, CDR2 FYNNEI, per germline. The CDR3 protein is CAVCRGDNSPLHF. CDR3 nucleotide sequence: TGTGCCGTATGCCGGGGGGATAATTCACCCCTCCACTTT.

J is TRBJ2-5 and V is TRBV5-1; 8 nucleotides line up with TRBD2. The J call is in doubt because the DNA end fits TRBJ2-7 better. The CDR3 sequence is 15 residues long. Looked up from germline, CDR1 is SGHRS and CDR2 is YFSETQ. In DNA form, the CDR3 reads TGCGCCAGCAGCTTGGAAGGCGGGGGGACCTACGAGCAGTACTTC. This gives the protein CASSLEGGGTYEQYF.

This clone was counted between two and nine times. The chain couples TRBV29-1 to TRBJ1-1; D is possibly TRBD1 (5 bases). V gave up 4 bases and J gave up 0 bases, with 12 bases separating them. The CDR3 has 14 residues. Germline V lookup: CDR1 SQVTM, CDR2 ANQGSEA. The CDR3 DNA follows: TGCAGCGTTGGGCAGGGAGGGTTGAACACTGAAGCTTTCTTT. Protein product: CSVGQGGLNTEAFF.

The chain uses TRBV6-5 and TRBJ2-7, with D possibly being TRBD2 (6 bases). The CDR3 is made up of 13 amino acids. Between the trimmed V and J ends, which lost 6 bases and 3 bases, there was a span of 12 bases. Germline V CDR1 and CDR2: MNHEY, SVGAGI. CDR3 in DNA: TGTGCCAGCAGGCGGGACGCAGACTACGAGCAGTACTTC. Amino acid sequence: CASRRDADYEQYF.

This chain joins TRBV30 and TRBJ2-2; perhaps TRBD1 as D (6 bases). In germline, CDR1 is GTSNPN, CDR2 SVGIG (reference sequence). V was shortened by 1 base and J by 6 bases, with 9 bases between the two germline ends. The CDR3 has 13 residues. CDR3 amino acids: CAWSEGVPGELFF. CDR3 coding DNA: TGTGCCTGGAGTGAGGGGGTCCCCGGGGAGCTGTTTTTT.

Points on this clone: Without the conserved terminal phenylalanine or tryptophan, this CDR3 likely stems from a read error. CDR3 nucleotide sequence: TGTGCCAGCAGCTTAGGTCCTCGACAGGGGGCGTACGAGCAGTACCTC. Protein product: CASSLGPRQGAYEQYL. The chain uses TRBV7-9 and TRBJ2-7; 10 positions match TRBD1. J gave up 4 bases and V 1 base, and 7 bases lay outside the gene matches. The CDR3 runs 16 residues. From germline, CDR1 is SEHNR and CDR2 FQNEAQ (reference sequence).

The chain uses TRBV19 and TRBJ2-3, with TRBD2 matching 7 bases. The CDR3 runs to 16 residues. Germline lookup yields CDR1 LNHDA and CDR2 SQIVND (reference sequence). Trimming took 6 bases from V and 4 from J; bases not matched to a gene: 13. The CDR3 spells CASRSRMGGGADTQYF. The CDR3 DNA sequence: TGTGCCAGTAGGAGCCGGATGGGCGGGGGTGCAGATACGCAGTATTTT.